The TCR beta chain described here comes from a study of CD8+ T cells in alopecia areata. Study details: Treated patients were given oral tofacitinib, which was dosed at 5 to 10 mg twice daily. Study findings and constraints: Tofacitinib produced a significant decrease in scalp clonality and in expanded CD8+ clones among the top 100.

This clone was seen a single time. Antigen: not known. Treatment meaning: oral pan-JAK inhibitor, 5-10 mg twice daily. cDNA prepared by RNA extraction and subsequent reverse transcription served as the template for sequencing. TCRdb's table, derived via immunoSEQ multiplex PCR, lists solely in-frame clones and lacks some. The data contain under 95,000 clones, around 71% of them seen just once; the ten biggest clones take up 15% to 20%. The CDR3 covers 10 residues. Trimming shortened V by 8 bases and J by 12 bases, and 11 bases separated the two germline ends. Germline CDR1 and CDR2: LNHDA and SQIVND (reference sequence).

V usage is TRBV19 and J usage is TRBJ2-1; D possibly corresponds to TRBD2 (6 bases). The sequences come from CD8+ T cells sorted from blood, collected at week 44, from a patient treated with tofacitinib. This sequence originates from a human donor with alopecia areata. The CDR3 spells CASRGAVQFF. The CDR3 DNA reads as TGTGCCAGTCGCGGGGCTGTGCAGTTCTTC.